This entry features one T cell receptor (beta chain) sequence. The clone's antigen remains unknown. There are no base qualities to consult, and no much larger clone falls within one base. The sample comes from a study of blood T cell repertoires in COVID-19 (dated by TCRdb to about 2020). For context, the study as a whole: Samples covering the acute and convalescent phases of COVID-19 were provided by collaborators in the United States, Italy and Spain. The material from the prospective study consisted of cDNA or gDNA derived from T cells, B-cell-depleted T cells, or PBMCs. Subjects who had been exposed to COVID-19, were actively infected with it, or had recovered from it provided the deeply sampled blood TCRbeta repertoires that made up the dataset. The repertoires were made available in a free public database intended to serve as a resource for research on the immune response to SARS-CoV-2. The samples were drawn from the first 160 participants of the ongoing ImmuneRACE study and from about 1,200 subjects provided by 6 global collaborators. The sample metadata nearly always contained a de-identified subject ID, COVID-19 status, age in years and sex. Where available, HLA class I and class II types were taken from metadata supplied by the sample provider and were not determined by assay-based typing.

Beyond this particular receptor, the publication reports: The quantity of clinical and demographic metadata differed by source and by participant and was supplied without curation.

Another Seattle source contributed samples from volunteer blood donors who had recovered from COVID-19. Each collaborating institution followed its own protocols to collect whole blood in K2EDTA tubes. Collaborator samples were shipped for TCRbeta analysis as frozen whole blood, isolated PBMCs, or DNA extracted from either sample type. TCRbeta CDR3 regions were amplified from genomic DNA using the immunoSEQ Assay, a bias-controlled multiplex PCR. The original methods were these. Within the assay, amplification of reference gene primers was used to estimate how many nucleated cells each sample contained. Sequence reads were collapsed and filtered to measure the absolute abundance of every unique TCRbeta CDR3 rearrangement. For each sample, productive Simpson clonality was calculated as the square root of Simpson's diversity index across productive rearrangements. TCRdb limited this immuneACCESS table to in-frame rearrangements with V and J called. A share of clones is missing; checked studies link under half to unresolved V genes, and the rest is unexplained. V and J calls and clone size are those listed in that table; D and trimming were worked out from the DNA. The sample yields under 300,000 clones; around four fifths were counted once. The top ten constitute approximately 1.8% of the sample.

The CDR3 runs 15 residues from the cysteine to the phenylalanine. Of all the DNA, just the CDR3 is kept, 45 bases in frame from base 1. Looking up the germline V gene (reference sequence) yields CDR1 MNHNY and CDR2 SVGAGI. For this chain, trimming is 6 bases at the V end and 8 bases at the J end, and the number of junction bases without a gene match is 14. The clonotype was recovered from a man aged 25 to 45 who had recovered from COVID-19. What was sequenced was peripheral blood. In this chain, TRBV6-6 is recombined with TRBJ1-2, with 8 middle bases fitting TRBD1. CDR3 loop: CASSETNRGEGGYTF. The DNA sequence follows: TGTGCCAGCAGCGAGACCAACAGGGGGGAGGGGGGCTACACCTTC.